This TCR beta chain was sequenced in a study of blood T cell repertoires in COVID-19. Overall study: In each case, the material was cDNA or gDNA derived from T cells, B-cell-depleted T cells, or PBMCs.

V lost 4 bases, J lost 3 bases, and 9 bases lay in between. This CDR3 has 13 amino acids. Germline V lookup: CDR1 LNHDA, CDR2 SQIVND (reference sequence). Method: immunoSEQ multiplex PCR; TCRdb's copy keeps in-frame clones and lacks some. This sample has roughly 200,000 clones, with 83% found just once. The age range of participants was about 18 to 89 years, with residence in around 22 US areas. Cohorts were based on clinical histories the participants reported. The rearrangement joins TRBV19 to TRBJ1-2; perhaps TRBD1 as D (6 bases). The specimen sequenced was PBMCs or T cells enriched from blood (not recorded which). The clonotype comes from a woman between 45 and 65 years old who had been exposed to COVID-19. The DNA of the CDR3 is TGTGCCAGTAGTACAGGGGAGCACTATGGCTACACCTTC. Amino acid sequence: CASSTGEHYGYTF.